The 32 T cell receptor beta chains listed next were all sequenced from one sample in a study of shared clonotypes between healthy human individuals. The assay was immunoSEQ multiplex PCR, and TCRdb's table has in-frame clones only and misses some. The sample records millions of clones, 85% to 95% being singletons. The sample comprised naive CD4+ T cells sorted from blood. Subset specified: CD45RA+ positively selected. All receptors derive from a young man in good health.

This chain connects TRBV10-3 to TRBJ1-1; tentatively, D is TRBD1 (5 bases). CDR1 is ENHRY, CDR2 SYGVKD, per germline. The V end was cut by 6 bases, the J end by 6 bases, with 17 bases between. The CDR3 totals 14 residues. CDR3 bases: TGTGCCATCAGAGGGGACGGCCCCTCCGCTGAAGCTTTCTTT. It is translated as CAIRGDGPSAEAFF.

The rearrangement uses TRBV2 and TRBJ2-3; D gene uncertain. This CDR3 region has 13 residues. Per the germline V gene, CDR1 is SNHLY and CDR2 is FYNNEI. Trimming stripped 6 bases from V and 2 bases from J, with 9 bases between. The CDR3 is CASRGTSTDTQYF. The CDR3 DNA reads TGTGCCAGCAGGGGAACATCCACAGATACGCAGTATTTT.

The gene calls are TRBV27 and TRBJ2-1; 8 positions agree with TRBD1. Germline loops: CDR1 MNHEY, CDR2 SMNVEV (reference sequence). CDR3 length: 15 residues. The V gene end was trimmed by 5 bases and the J gene end by 4 bases; junction bases not matched to a gene: 7. CDR3 loop: CASSPSRDRYNEQFF. The CDR3 coding sequence is TGTGCCAGCAGTCCGTCCCGGGACAGGTACAATGAGCAGTTCTTC.

The rearrangement links TRBV2 to TRBJ1-2; no reliable D call. The V gene lost 2 bases and the J gene lost 8 bases, with 9 bases spanning the gap. Per germline, CDR1 SNHLY and CDR2 FYNNEI. The CDR3 length is 12 residues. CDR3 DNA: TGTGCCAGCAGTGAAAGACATCTGGGCTACACCTTC. Amino acid sequence: CASSERHLGYTF. The whole variable domain, remainder taken from reference TRBV2 and TRBJ1-2, is EPEVTQTPSHQVTQMGQEVILRCVPISNHLYFYWYRQILGQKVEFLVSFYNNEISEKSEIFDDQFSVERPDGSNFTLKIRSTKLEDSAMYFCASSERHLGYTFGSGTRLTVV.

The CDR3 nucleotides read TGTGCCAGCAGCTTGGGTATGGACAGAGTGAACACTGAAGCTTTCTTT. Amino acid sequence: CASSLGMDRVNTEAFF. V is TRBV5-4 and J is TRBJ1-1, with a weak D call TRBD1 (6 bases). V lost 0 bases, J lost 0 bases, and 12 bases lay in between. The CDR3 contains 16 residues. The germline gives CDR1 SGHNT, CDR2 YYREEE (reference sequence).

About this clone: The sample carries other DNA sequences with the same CDR3. V usage is TRBV18 and J usage is TRBJ1-6, with D possibly TRBD1 on 5 matching bases. The CDR3 is 14 amino acids. The germline CDR1 and CDR2 sequences are KGHSH and LQKENI. The ends were cut back, 3 bases at V and 10 bases at J, with 13 bases in the middle. This chain's CDR3 is CASSPRDRDSPLHF. The CDR3, as DNA: TGTGCCAGCTCACCCAGGGATAGGGACTCACCCCTCCACTTT.

This chain's CDR3 is CASSIEISGSPYEQYF. Here the CDR3 DNA reads TGTGCCAGTAGTATAGAGATTAGCGGGAGTCCCTACGAGCAGTACTTC. V gene TRBV19 combines with J gene TRBJ2-7, with 9 bases fitting TRBD2. Germline loops: CDR1 LNHDA, CDR2 SQIVND (reference sequence). This CDR3 is built from 16 residues. The V gene end was trimmed by 0 bases and the J gene end by 2 bases; junction bases not matched to a gene: 5.

The rearrangement links TRBV5-1 to TRBJ2-7; D unclear. CDR3 length equals 14 residues. Germline V gives CDR1 SGHRS, CDR2 YFSETQ. Trimming shortened V by 0 bases and J by 0 bases, and 7 bases separated the two germline ends. The CDR3 DNA reads as TGCGCCAGCAGCTTGGCCGCTTACTCCTACGAGCAGTACTTC. Translated, it gives CASSLAAYSYEQYF.

J is TRBJ1-5 and V is TRBV6-1; 9 bases align to TRBD1. This CDR3 comprises 15 residues. The germline gives CDR1 MNHNS, CDR2 SASEGT. With 6 bases clipped from V and 3 bases from J, the junction kept 6 bases outside the gene matches. CDR3 nucleotide sequence: TGTGCCAGCAGCCCCGGGACAGGGAACAATCAGCCCCAGCATTTT. This codes for CASSPGTGNNQPQHF.

CDR3 nucleotides: TGTGCCAGCAGCCCACGGCGGACAGGATCTGTTGGGGCCAACGTCCTGACTTTC. Translation gives CASSPRRTGSVGANVLTF. This sequence joins TRBV5-4 and TRBJ2-6; TRBD1 aligns across 7 bases. After removal of 4 bases from V and 3 bases from J, the junction contained 13 bases not matched to a gene. CDR3 length: 18 residues. CDR1 and CDR2 from the germline V gene are SGHNT and YYREEE (reference sequence).

The rearrangement joins TRBV6-9 to TRBJ2-7, with TRBD1 matching over 7 bases. The V and J ends lost 9 bases and 10 bases, in that order; junction bases with no gene match: 12. This CDR3 has 12 amino acids. Germline CDR1 MNHGY, CDR2 SVAAGI. For the CDR3, the DNA is TGTGCCAGATGGAAAAGAGACAGGGACCAGTACTTC. It codes for CARWKRDRDQYF.

The V call is TRBV7-2, the J call TRBJ2-1; a weak D match, TRBD2 (5 bases). V lost 2 bases, J lost 4 bases, and 18 bases lay in between. The CDR3 is made up of 17 amino acids. The germline CDR1 and CDR2 sequences are SGHTA and FQGNSA. For the CDR3, the DNA is TGTGCCAGCAGCTTACGCAAACTAGGAACGTTTTACAATGAGCAGTTCTTC. This sequence encodes CASSLRKLGTFYNEQFF.

The rearrangement uses TRBV7-6 and TRBJ2-7; 8 nucleotides agree with TRBD1. The germline V gene encodes CDR1 SGHVS and CDR2 FNYEAQ. J lost 2 bases, V lost 1 base, and 4 bases had no gene match. There are 15 residues in the CDR3. DNA for the CDR3: TGTGCCAGCAGCTTAGAACAGGGGGTACCCTACGAGCAGTACTTC. Encoded protein: CASSLEQGVPYEQYF.

The V gene is TRBV5-1, the J gene TRBJ2-5; possibly TRBD1 for D (6 bases). Trimming took off 5 bases at V and 5 bases at J, with 10 bases between the two ends. CDR1 SGHRS and CDR2 YFSETQ come from the germline V gene. The CDR3 runs to 12 residues. The CDR3 sequence: CASRGAGETQYF. The CDR3 nucleotides read TGCGCCAGCAGGGGGGCAGGGGAGACCCAGTACTTC.

This clone was observed a single time. The CDR3 region is CASHFIPNQPQHF. CDR3 DNA: TGTGCCTCCCACTTCATCCCCAATCAGCCCCAGCATTTT. The rearrangement joins TRBV30 to TRBJ1-5; D not certain. Germline V gene lookup returns CDR1 GTSNPN and CDR2 SVGIG (reference sequence). The ends were cut back, 7 bases at V and 3 bases at J, with 13 bases in the middle. The CDR3 loop spans 13 amino acids.

On this clone itself: This sample also contains other DNA sequences that code for the same CDR3. V and J are TRBV20-1 and TRBJ2-1; possibly TRBD1 for D (5 bases). The CDR3 has 10 residues. V shed 6 bases and J shed 9 bases, with 9 bases lying between them. Germline lookup yields CDR1 DFQATT and CDR2 SNEGSKA (reference sequence). CDR3 nucleotides: TGCAGTGCGGGGCCGGGTGAGCAGTTCTTC. It is translated as CSAGPGEQFF.

This clone was observed a single time. This rearrangement joins TRBV10-2 to TRBJ2-1; no definite D call. This CDR3 is 12 amino acids long. The V end was cut by 6 bases, the J end by 6 bases, with 9 bases between. The germline V gene encodes CDR1 WSHSY and CDR2 SAAADI. CDR3 protein: CASRQPGNEQFF. The CDR3 DNA sequence: TGCGCCAGCAGACAACCTGGCAATGAGCAGTTCTTC.

The gene calls are TRBV5-4 and TRBJ2-7; D possibly corresponds to TRBD2 (6 bases). The CDR3 totals 13 residues. Germline-derived CDR1 and CDR2 are SGHNT and YYREEE (reference sequence). Trimming left V 4 bases short and J 6 bases short, with 14 bases between. The CDR3 loop is CASSLTSRLEQYF. Here the CDR3 DNA reads TGTGCCAGCAGCCTCACTAGCCGTCTCGAGCAGTACTTC.

This chain connects TRBV9 to TRBJ1-2, with D perhaps TRBD1 (6 bases). Germline CDR1 SGDLS, CDR2 YYNGEE. Trimming took off 3 bases at V and 8 bases at J, with 11 bases between the two ends. This CDR3 spans 12 amino acids. The CDR3 protein is CASSAQGSGYTF. The CDR3 DNA is TGTGCCAGCAGCGCCCAGGGGAGCGGCTACACCTTC. Full variable domain (missing parts from reference TRBV9 and TRBJ1-2): DSGVTQTPKHLITATGQRVTLRCSPRSGDLSVYWYQQSLDQGLQFLIQYYNGEERAKGNILERFSAQQFPDLHSELNLSSLELGDSALYFCASSAQGSGYTFGSGTRLTVV.

The chain carries TRBV28 and TRBJ2-4; D is perhaps TRBD1 or TRBD2 (5 bases each). The germline V gene encodes CDR1 MDHEN and CDR2 SYDVKM. The V end lost 3 bases, the J end lost 6 bases, and 9 bases lay between the germline ends. The CDR3 has 13 amino acids. Written as DNA, the CDR3 is TGTGCCAGCAGTTTGAGGGGTGGAAACATTCAGTACTTC. Translating gives CASSLRGGNIQYF.

The rearrangement uses TRBV10-3 and TRBJ2-3; 10 nucleotides match TRBD2. Germline lookup yields CDR1 ENHRY and CDR2 SYGVKD. V shed 5 bases, J shed 3 bases, and the junction held 2 bases outside the gene matches. The CDR3 runs 14 residues. The CDR3 region is CAISSGRGTDTQYF. DNA for the CDR3: TGTGCCATCAGTAGCGGGAGGGGGACAGATACGCAGTATTTT.

This sequence joins TRBV28 and TRBJ1-4, with a tentative D call TRBD1 (5 bases). Germline V gene lookup returns CDR1 MDHEN and CDR2 SYDVKM. Trimming took 6 bases from V and 7 from J, leaving 18 bases between them. CDR3 length: 15 amino acids. The CDR3 spells CASRLPGAGGEKLFF. The CDR3 DNA reads as TGTGCCAGCAGGCTCCCCGGGGCCGGTGGTGAAAAACTGTTTTTT.

This chain connects TRBV5-1 to TRBJ2-1, with unresolved D. Trimming left V 5 bases short and J 10 bases short, with 10 bases between. Germline CDR1 SGHRS, CDR2 YFSETQ. The CDR3 runs 11 residues. CDR3 nucleotide sequence: TGCGCCAGCAGTCGAGCTCAGGAGCAGTTCTTC. This sequence encodes CASSRAQEQFF.

The J gene is TRBJ2-7, the V gene TRBV5-1; 7 bases align to TRBD1. The CDR3 consists of 14 residues. After removal of 4 bases from V and 0 bases from J, the junction contained 4 bases not matched to a gene. The germline CDR1 and CDR2 sequences are SGHRS and YFSETQ. The CDR3: CASSRGQSSYEQYF. Here the CDR3 DNA reads TGCGCCAGCAGCAGGGGACAGAGCTCCTACGAGCAGTACTTC.

The J gene is TRBJ2-5, the V gene TRBV5-1, with D maybe TRBD2 (6 bases). The CDR3 runs 14 residues. Looked up from germline, CDR1 is SGHRS and CDR2 is YFSETQ. Trimming pared 0 bases from V and 5 bases from J, leaving 11 bases between. The CDR3 bases are TGCGCCAGCAGCTTGGTAGCGGCTCGGGAGACCCAGTACTTC. Translating gives CASSLVAARETQYF.

The chain joins TRBV4-1 to TRBJ1-4; D unclear. Trimming took 1 base from V and 7 from J, leaving 22 bases between them. Germline loops: CDR1 MGHRA, CDR2 YSYEKL. The CDR3 is 18 amino acids. The CDR3 is CASSQGFLGSSGGEKLFF. The CDR3, as DNA: TGCGCCAGCAGCCAAGGTTTCTTGGGAAGCTCCGGTGGTGAAAAACTGTTTTTT.

The V and J genes are TRBV5-1 and TRBJ2-7, with 7 bases fitting TRBD1. Germline CDR1 SGHRS, CDR2 YFSETQ. V trimming: 5 bases; J trimming: 6 bases; junction bases outside the gene matches: 14. There are 15 residues in the CDR3. The CDR3: CASRETGQPTGEQYF. The DNA for the CDR3 is TGCGCCAGCAGGGAGACGGGACAGCCGACTGGCGAGCAGTACTTC.

J is TRBJ2-5 and V is TRBV5-4; possibly TRBD2 for D (6 bases). With 1 base removed from V and 9 bases from J, the gap between germline ends came to 13 bases. From germline, CDR1 is SGHNT and CDR2 YYREEE (reference sequence). The length of the CDR3 is 13 residues. The CDR3 nucleotides are TGTGCCAGCAGCTTGCGACGGGAGACGGCCCAGTACTTC. This sequence encodes CASSLRRETAQYF.

With regard to this clone: The sample has other DNA sequences that encode this CDR3 too. The genes are TRBV10-3 and TRBJ2-1, with 8 bases that match TRBD2. The CDR3 runs to 14 residues. J lost 7 bases, V lost 2 bases, and 4 bases had no gene match. Germline V gene sequence: CDR1 ENHRY, CDR2 SYGVKD. CDR3 DNA: TGTGCCATCAGTGAGGGACTAGCCGGGAATGAGCAGTTCTTC. This encodes CAISEGLAGNEQFF.

This clone appeared once. The CDR3: CASSVGSGRRVDTQYF. The CDR3 nucleotides are TGTGCCAGCAGCGTAGGGTCAGGGAGGAGGGTGGATACGCAGTATTTT. The gene calls are TRBV9 and TRBJ2-3, with D possibly matching TRBD2 (6 bases). The CDR3 is 16 residues long. V lost 0 bases and J 6 bases, leaving 17 bases between the germline ends. CDR1 SGDLS and CDR2 YYNGEE come from the germline V gene. The full variable domain, completed using reference TRBV9 and TRBJ2-3, is DSGVTQTPKHLITATGQRVTLRCSPRSGDLSVYWYQQSLDQGLQFLIQYYNGEERAKGNILERFSAQQFPDLHSELNLSSLELGDSALYFCASSVGSGRRVDTQYFGPGTRLTVL.

This clone turned up a few times. The sample carries other DNA sequences with the same CDR3. CDR3 in amino acids: CASSLGDTQYF. In DNA form, the CDR3 reads TGTGCCAGCAGCTTAGGGGATACGCAGTATTTT. The chain employs TRBV5-6 and TRBJ2-3; D remains ambiguous. Germline CDR1 is SGHDT and CDR2 is YYEEEE. The germline V and J ends were trimmed by 2 bases and 6 bases, with 4 bases remaining between them. This CDR3 has 11 residues.

This chain links TRBV19 with TRBJ2-7; maybe TRBD2 (5 bases). The germline V gene encodes CDR1 LNHDA and CDR2 SQIVND (reference sequence). Trimming shortened V by 5 bases and J by 4 bases, and 21 bases separated the two germline ends. This CDR3 is 16 amino acids long. CDR3 in amino acids: CASSPVPGSLIYEQYF. The CDR3 nucleotides are TGTGCCAGTAGTCCGGTACCGGGATCCTTGATATACGAGCAGTACTTC.